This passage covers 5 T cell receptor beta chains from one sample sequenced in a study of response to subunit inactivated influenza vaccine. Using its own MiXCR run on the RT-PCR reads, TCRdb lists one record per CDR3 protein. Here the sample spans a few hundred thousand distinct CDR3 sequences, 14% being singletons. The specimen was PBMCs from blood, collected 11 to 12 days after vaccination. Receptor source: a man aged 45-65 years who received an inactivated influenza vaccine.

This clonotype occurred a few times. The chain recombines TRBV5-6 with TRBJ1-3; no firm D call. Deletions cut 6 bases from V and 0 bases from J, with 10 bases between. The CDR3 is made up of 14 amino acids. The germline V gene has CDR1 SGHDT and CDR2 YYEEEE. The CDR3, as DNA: TGTGCCAGCACTCGAATAAGCTCTGGAAACACCATATATTTT. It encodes CASTRISSGNTIYF.

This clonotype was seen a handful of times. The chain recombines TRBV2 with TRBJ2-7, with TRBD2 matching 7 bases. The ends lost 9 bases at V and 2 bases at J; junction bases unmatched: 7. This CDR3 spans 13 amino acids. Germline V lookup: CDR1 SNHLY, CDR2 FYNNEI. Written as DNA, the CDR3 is TGTGCCAGTCATCGGGACTACACCTACGAGCAGTACTTC. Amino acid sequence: CASHRDYTYEQYF.

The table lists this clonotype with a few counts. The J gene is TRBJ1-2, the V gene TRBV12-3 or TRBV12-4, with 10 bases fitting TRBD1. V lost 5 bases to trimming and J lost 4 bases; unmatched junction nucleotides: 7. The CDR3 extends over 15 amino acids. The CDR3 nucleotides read TGTGCCAGCAGTCCGACCGGGACAGGGGTCTATGGCTACACCTTC. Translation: CASSPTGTGVYGYTF.

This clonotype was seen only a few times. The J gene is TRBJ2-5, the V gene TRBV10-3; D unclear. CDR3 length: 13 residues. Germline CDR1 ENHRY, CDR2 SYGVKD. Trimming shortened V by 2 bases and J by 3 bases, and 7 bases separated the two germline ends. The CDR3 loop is CAISESLKETQYF. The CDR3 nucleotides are TGTGCCATCAGTGAGAGTCTAAAAGAGACCCAGTACTTC.

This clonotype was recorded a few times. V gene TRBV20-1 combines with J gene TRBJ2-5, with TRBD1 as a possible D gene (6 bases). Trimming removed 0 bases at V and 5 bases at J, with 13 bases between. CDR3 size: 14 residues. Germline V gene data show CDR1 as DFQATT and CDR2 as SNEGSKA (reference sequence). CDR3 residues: CSARDLRGAETQYF. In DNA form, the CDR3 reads TGCAGTGCTAGAGATCTCAGGGGCGCGGAGACCCAGTACTTC.